This TCR beta chain emerged from a study of cytomegalovirus exposure and HLA in healthy donors. Study outcomes and limitations: Productive status was seen about 90% or about 30% of the time for most TCR beta V segments in an earlier analysis. Later work found most CMV-associated TCR beta chains apparently HLA-restricted.

In regard to this clone: What it recognizes is unknown.

Germline V lookup: CDR1 MNHEY, CDR2 SMNVEV (reference sequence). The CDR3 spans 14 residues. Trimming shortened V by 6 bases and J by 0 bases, and 11 bases separated the two germline ends. PCR primers comprised 60 Vbeta and 13 Jbeta primers. As originally analysed: Counted up in a later analysis, unique TCR beta chains came to about 80 million, with around 10 million shared. Data came from immunoSEQ multiplex PCR; TCRdb stores just in-frame clones and leaves some out. The V and J calls and clone size were taken over from that table, and D and trimming were inferred from the DNA. This sample yields 100,000 to 150,000 clones, of which around three quarters are seen a single time; over 2.5% belongs to the top ten.

The chain combines TRBV27 with TRBJ1-1, with unresolved D. This TCR derives from a male donor in good health and CMV-seronegative. Material for sequencing was PBMCs. The CDR3 loop reads CASRLRAMNTEAFF. The CDR3 nucleotides read TGTGCCAGCAGGCTGAGGGCCATGAACACTGAAGCTTTCTTT.